This TCR beta chain was observed in a study of cytomegalovirus exposure and HLA in healthy donors. This clone was seen more than once but under ten times. The PCR used 60 Vbeta and 13 Jbeta primers. Sequencing was performed with immunoSEQ multiplex PCR; in TCRdb, only in-frame clones are kept and a portion is missing. The top ten hold 5.5% of the sample, which has 74,000 or so clones, about 78% seen once. This CDR3 is 15 amino acids long. V was trimmed by 3 bases and J by 1 base, leaving 13 bases between them. Germline V gives CDR1 LGHNA, CDR2 YNFKEQ. The specimen sequenced was PBMCs. This TCR came from a male donor in good health and CMV-seropositive. This sequence joins TRBV4-2 and TRBJ2-7; maybe TRBD1 (6 bases). The CDR3 loop is CASSQADRPSYEQYF. The DNA for the CDR3 is TGTGCCAGCAGCCAGGCAGACAGGCCTTCCTACGAGCAGTACTTC.